This T cell receptor beta chain appears in the sequencing data of a study of T cell changes during pregnancy in multiple sclerosis (dated by TCRdb to 2018 to 2020). For the wider study: The study examined how the T cell repertoire changed over the course of pregnancy in women with multiple sclerosis.

Preparation of the library involved the immunoSEQ multiplex PCR assay. TCRdb's version of the immuneACCESS table is confined to in-frame rearrangements and falls short of the full clone set. An unresolved V gene accounts for under half of the shortfall where checked; the remainder is of unknown origin. The sample yields about 56,000 clones; about 88% were counted once. Under 2% of the sample comes from the top ten. Points on this clone: Its antigen specificity is not known. Base-call qualities are not available, and no considerably larger clone is one nucleotide away.

V sheds 7 bases and J sheds 4 bases, leaving 8 bases between their ends. The CDR3 holds 12 amino acids from the cysteine to the phenylalanine. The DNA shown is the 36-base CDR3, in frame from base 1. The germline V gene gives CDR1 as SNHLY and CDR2 as FYNNEI. This sequence originates from a female donor with multiple sclerosis, enrolled in a pregnancy study. The rearrangement joined TRBV2 to TRBJ2-1, and perhaps TRBD2 as D gene, on 5 matching bases. The material was peripheral blood, obtained after pregnancy. The CDR3 reads CASIGDYNEQFF. Here is the DNA: TGTGCCAGCATCGGGGATTACAATGAGCAGTTCTTC.